Below are 30 T cell receptor beta chains sequenced from a single sample in a study of T cells after yellow fever vaccination (dated by TCRdb to between 2018 and 2021). The receptor library was made with 5' RACE. TCRdb shows the sequencer as Illumina HiSeq 2500. Using fastp at Q25 and MiXCR, TCRdb reprocessed the public reads and kept productive beta chains. Each entry merges the rows of one CDR3 protein and shows their most common DNA and genes. For this sample there are roughly 500,000 distinct CDR3 sequences; approximately 21% appear just once. Roughly an eighth of the sample comes from the top ten. The label giving this sample's treatment or condition can be read as: live attenuated yellow fever vaccine strain. This sample comprised PBMCs, obtained 15 days after the yellow fever booster vaccination. The origin of the receptors is a young man who received the YFV17D yellow fever vaccine.

V is TRBV28 and J is TRBJ1-4, with 10 bases identical to TRBD1. V gave up 6 bases and J gave up 8 bases; unmatched junction bases: 9. This CDR3 comprises 15 residues. Germline V gives CDR1 MDHEN, CDR2 SYDVKM. This CDR3 is CASRPTTGGLEKLFF. CDR3 nucleotide sequence: TGTGCCAGCAGACCTACGACAGGGGGCTTAGAAAAACTGTTTTTT.

The V and J genes are TRBV20-1 and TRBJ1-6; D gene ambiguous. The CDR3 has 15 amino acids. Trimming cost V 1 base and J 0 bases, with 7 bases left between them. Germline V lookup: CDR1 DFQATT, CDR2 SNEGSKA (reference sequence). The CDR3 here is CSARVGSSYNSPLHF. In DNA, the CDR3 is TGCAGTGCTAGAGTCGGCAGCTCCTATAATTCACCCCTCCACTTT.

V usage is TRBV5-1 and J usage is TRBJ2-1, with 8 bases fitting TRBD1. The V segment lost 4 bases and the J segment 3 bases; nucleotides outside the gene matches: 9. This CDR3 contains 16 residues. CDR1 is SGHRS, CDR2 YFSETQ, per germline. DNA for the CDR3: TGCGCCAGCAGCAAAGGGCAGGGGGCAGGCTACAATGAGCAGTTCTTC. Protein sequence: CASSKGQGAGYNEQFF.

The chain combines TRBV20-1 with TRBJ2-1; the D gene could be TRBD1 or TRBD2 (5 bases each). The V gene lost 0 bases and the J gene lost 9 bases, with 18 bases spanning the gap. CDR3 length: 15 amino acids. CDR1 DFQATT and CDR2 SNEGSKA come from the germline V gene (reference sequence). Here the CDR3 reads CSARDFRVSSLEQFF. The CDR3 region has the DNA TGCAGTGCTAGAGATTTCAGGGTTTCTAGCCTTGAGCAGTTCTTC.

In nucleotides, the CDR3 is TGTGCCACCAGCAGAGCTACCGGGACAACGGGGCTAAATACGCAGTATTTT. Encoded protein: CATSRATGTTGLNTQYF. This sequence joins TRBV15 and TRBJ2-3; D is perhaps TRBD1 (6 bases). V was clipped by 1 base and J by 7 bases, with 21 bases between them. Germline V CDR1 and CDR2: LNHNV, YYDKDF (reference sequence). The CDR3 is 17 amino acids.

This chain uses TRBV20-1 with TRBJ2-5; 11 bases are shared with TRBD2. With V trimmed by 3 bases and J by 9 bases, 9 bases remained unmatched. This CDR3 comprises 14 residues. In germline, CDR1 is DFQATT, CDR2 SNEGSKA (reference sequence). The DNA of the CDR3 is TGCAGTGCTAGGGCGACTAGCGGGATGATGTCCCAGTACTTC. Its protein is CSARATSGMMSQYF.

This clonotype was counted between two and nine times. V and J are TRBV9 and TRBJ2-5; D remains ambiguous. V shed 0 bases and J shed 0 bases, with 6 bases lying between them. Germline CDR1 reads SGDLS; CDR2 reads YYNGEE. This CDR3 contains 14 residues. CDR3 in amino acids: CASSVDYYQETQYF. As DNA, the CDR3 is TGTGCCAGCAGCGTAGACTACTACCAAGAGACCCAGTACTTC.

A few counts support this clonotype. The chain couples TRBV2 to TRBJ2-2, with D perhaps TRBD1 or TRBD2 (5 bases each). V was clipped by 7 bases and J by 4 bases, with 13 bases between them. This CDR3 spans 14 amino acids. The germline V gene encodes CDR1 SNHLY and CDR2 FYNNEI. CDR3 loop: CASTWDLPTGELFF. In DNA, the CDR3 is TGTGCCAGCACTTGGGACCTTCCCACCGGGGAGCTGTTTTTT.

The chain uses TRBV4-3 and TRBJ1-6, with TRBD1 as a possible D gene (5 bases). Per germline, CDR1 LGHNA and CDR2 YSLEER. CDR3 size: 15 residues. V gave up 4 bases and J gave up 8 bases, with 15 bases separating them. In DNA form, the CDR3 reads TGCGCCAGCAGCCCTGGGCAGGGCCCTCATTCACCCCTCCACTTT. It specifies CASSPGQGPHSPLHF.

The sample holds a few counts of this clonotype. This chain connects TRBV29-1 to TRBJ2-5; D remains unclear. V gave up 8 bases and J gave up 1 base, with 11 bases separating them. Germline assignment: CDR1 SQVTM and CDR2 ANQGSEA. This CDR3 has 12 amino acids. CDR3 amino acids: CSLGGAQETQYF. CDR3 coding DNA: TGCAGCCTGGGTGGAGCCCAAGAGACCCAGTACTTC.

In this sample, this clonotype turned up a few times. CDR3 region: CASSKASGTHTYNEQFF. CDR3 nucleotide sequence: TGTGCCAGCAGCAAAGCCTCCGGGACACACACTTACAATGAGCAGTTCTTC. V and J are TRBV21-1 and TRBJ2-1; the DNA was not compared with TRBD1, the D call given in the table. TRBV21-1 is noted as a pseudogene. The CDR3 is 17 amino acids.

V gene TRBV12-3 or TRBV12-4 combines with J gene TRBJ2-2; 9 positions agree with TRBD1. This CDR3 region has 16 residues. The junction had 9 bases not matched to a gene; V was cut back by 3 bases and J by 7 bases. In nucleotides, the CDR3 is TGTGCCAGCAGTTTTCGTCGGACAGGGGAAATCGGGGAGCTGTTTTTT. Amino acid sequence: CASSFRRTGEIGELFF.

In its sample, this clonotype was seen many times. The chain couples TRBV3-1 to TRBJ2-1; the D gene is possibly TRBD2 (7 bases). Trimming pared 3 bases from V and 0 bases from J, leaving 12 bases between. This CDR3 has 16 amino acids. From germline, CDR1 is LGHDT and CDR2 YNNKEL (reference sequence). CDR3 region: CASSQGRGVSYNEQFF. Here the CDR3 DNA reads TGTGCCAGCAGCCAGGGGAGGGGGGTCTCCTACAATGAGCAGTTCTTC.

V is TRBV7-2 and J is TRBJ2-3, with 9 bases that match TRBD2. CDR1 SGHTA and CDR2 FQGNSA come from the germline V gene. The CDR3 has 16 residues. Losses at the gene ends were 0 bases for V and 3 bases for J; bases not matched to a gene: 4. The DNA for the CDR3 is TGTGCCAGCAGCTTAGCGCCCAGCGGGAGGACAGATACGCAGTATTTT. Its protein is CASSLAPSGRTDTQYF.

This clonotype showed up just a few times. The chain uses TRBV12-3 or TRBV12-4 and TRBJ2-1; no firm D call. This CDR3 is 12 amino acids long. V lost 6 bases and J lost 9, with 12 bases in between. The DNA of the CDR3 is TGTGCCAGCAGCACCGACCCTGTTGAGCAGTTCTTC. It codes for CASSTDPVEQFF.

The gene calls are TRBV6-1 and TRBJ2-7; D perhaps matches TRBD1 (5 bases). Germline assignment: CDR1 MNHNS and CDR2 SASEGT. This CDR3 region has 16 residues. V shed 6 bases and J shed 4 bases, with 22 bases lying between them. For the CDR3, the DNA is TGTGCCAGCAGCAAACAGGCGAACGATCACTATTACGAGCAGTACTTC. This codes for CASSKQANDHYYEQYF.

This clonotype has only a few counts. The chain joins TRBV9 to TRBJ2-7; 8 nucleotides match TRBD2. Germline V gene sequence: CDR1 SGDLS, CDR2 YYNGEE. The V and J ends lost 4 bases and 4 bases, in that order; junction bases with no gene match: 13. This CDR3 comprises 16 residues. CDR3 in DNA: TGTGCCAGCAGCCCAAAGACCGGGACTAGAAGGTACGAGCAGTACTTC. It specifies CASSPKTGTRRYEQYF.

The chain recombines TRBV24-1 with TRBJ2-3; the match to TRBD2 covers 8 bases. V shed 6 bases, J shed 1 base, and the junction held 5 bases outside the gene matches. The CDR3 is 15 residues long. Germline V gene data show CDR1 as KGHDR and CDR2 as SFDVKD. DNA of the CDR3: TGTGCCACCAGTAAGGAGACTAGCGGCACAGATACGCAGTATTTT. Translation gives CATSKETSGTDTQYF.

In its sample, this clonotype was seen a few times. The chain couples TRBV2 to TRBJ2-6; 8 nucleotides line up with TRBD2. This CDR3 spans 17 amino acids. Germline CDR1 SNHLY, CDR2 FYNNEI. The trim removed 4 bases at V and 4 bases at J, leaving 9 bases unmatched. For the CDR3, the DNA is TGTGCCAGCAGTGGCCAAGCGGGAGCCTCGGGGGCCAACGTCCTGACTTTC. Protein product: CASSGQAGASGANVLTF.

In its sample, this clonotype was seen a few times. The chain recombines TRBV6-5 with TRBJ1-6; 11 nucleotides agree with TRBD1. The ends lost 0 bases at V and 10 bases at J; junction bases unmatched: 11. This CDR3 contains 18 residues. Germline V lookup: CDR1 MNHEY, CDR2 SVGAGI. CDR3 residues: CASSYSTAPGTGGSPLHF. The CDR3 bases are TGTGCCAGCAGTTACTCCACTGCCCCCGGGACAGGGGGGTCACCCCTCCACTTT.

V and J are TRBV9 and TRBJ2-3; weak D call: TRBD1 (6 bases). In germline, CDR1 is SGDLS, CDR2 YYNGEE. CDR3 length: 15 amino acids. Trimming cost V 4 bases and J 6 bases, with 18 bases left between them. The CDR3 DNA reads as TGTGCCAGCAGCCCCCTGACGAGGGGGATGGATACGCAGTATTTT. This sequence encodes CASSPLTRGMDTQYF.

The rearrangement joins TRBV5-5 to TRBJ1-1; TRBD1 matches 7 bases. Unmatched junction bases numbered 4, after V lost 4 bases and J lost 1 base. CDR3 length: 14 residues. The germline gives CDR1 SGHKS, CDR2 YYEKEE (reference sequence). For the CDR3, the DNA is TGTGCCAGCAGCGAAAGGACAGGGAACACTGAAGCTTTCTTT. Translation: CASSERTGNTEAFF.

The sample holds many counts of this clonotype. The chain recombines TRBV7-8 with TRBJ2-5; TRBD2 might be the D (5 bases). V gave up 8 bases and J gave up 7 bases, with 14 bases separating them. Germline V gives CDR1 SGHVS, CDR2 FQNEAQ. The CDR3 consists of 12 residues. CDR3 amino acids: CASLARRGTQYF. CDR3 coding DNA: TGTGCCAGCCTAGCAAGGCGAGGGACCCAGTACTTC.

This clonotype was picked up a small number of times. This chain links TRBV5-1 with TRBJ1-6; 7 nucleotides match TRBD1. V lost 0 bases to trimming and J lost 4 bases; unmatched junction nucleotides: 4. This CDR3 region has 16 residues. Germline CDR1 and CDR2: SGHRS and YFSETQ. The CDR3 here is CASSLGTGEYNSPLHF. DNA for the CDR3: TGCGCCAGCAGCTTGGGGACAGGAGAATATAATTCACCCCTCCACTTT.

This clonotype was detected only a few times. The chain uses TRBV14 and TRBJ1-1, with TRBD1 matching over 10 bases. This CDR3 is 15 amino acids long. CDR1 is SGHDN, CDR2 FVKESK, per germline. V dropped 1 base and J dropped 4; count of bases not matched to a gene: 3. The CDR3, as DNA: TGTGCCAGCAGCCAAGCCGGGACAGGGGCCACTGAAGCTTTCTTT. It specifies CASSQAGTGATEAFF.

This clonotype came up a few times. The chain has TRBV10-3 and TRBJ2-7, with D unclear. Germline CDR1 ENHRY, CDR2 SYGVKD. The V gene lost 3 bases and the J gene lost 4 bases, with 4 bases spanning the gap. CDR3 size: 11 residues. CDR3 sequence: CAISDPYEQYF. The CDR3 nucleotides read TGTGCCATCAGTGACCCTTACGAGCAGTACTTC.

The V and J genes are TRBV29-1 and TRBJ2-5; tentatively, D is TRBD1 (5 bases). The CDR3 has 12 residues. Germline CDR1 SQVTM, CDR2 ANQGSEA. Trimming removed 4 bases at V and 3 bases at J, with 9 bases between. The CDR3 nucleotides are TGCAGCGTTGGACAGCTAAAAGAGACCCAGTACTTC. This codes for CSVGQLKETQYF.

V gene TRBV28 combines with J gene TRBJ2-7; a weak D match, TRBD1 (6 bases). Germline V lookup: CDR1 MDHEN, CDR2 SYDVKM. Trimming took 5 bases from V and 2 from J, leaving 16 bases between them. This CDR3 has 15 amino acids. The CDR3 sequence: CASSAASDRAYEQYF. For the CDR3, the DNA is TGTGCCAGCAGTGCCGCATCGGACAGAGCCTACGAGCAGTACTTC.

This clonotype was seen only a few times. The DNA for the CDR3 is TGCAGCGTTGTTGACCCGTCCGATGAGCAGTTCTTC. Protein sequence: CSVVDPSDEQFF. The rearrangement links TRBV29-1 to TRBJ2-1; no clear D gene. CDR3 length equals 12 residues. Trimming pared 4 bases from V and 8 bases from J, leaving 12 bases between. Germline V CDR1 and CDR2: SQVTM, ANQGSEA.

This clonotype was counted a few times. V is TRBV12-3 or TRBV12-4 and J is TRBJ1-4; D not certain. This CDR3 has 16 amino acids. V was pared by 5 bases and J by 0 bases, with 13 bases between. CDR3 nucleotide sequence: TGTGCCAGCAGTCCACGACGGAGAACAACTAATGAAAAACTGTTTTTT. Translated: CASSPRRRTTNEKLFF.